The 30 T cell receptor beta chains given below trace back to one sample, sequenced in a study of radiation and T cells in renal cell carcinoma. Profiling relied on immunoSEQ multiplex PCR, and the TCRdb table lists in-frame clones only, not all of them. The table records 140,000 or so clones, about 86% of them present only once. This sample's time point: blood 4 weeks post-SBRT, at nephrectomy. Noted treatment: 15 Gy SBRT to primary tumor, nephrectomy 4 weeks later. This specimen consisted of blood, obtained from a patient whose treatment included radiotherapy and nephrectomy. These receptors originate from a woman aged 45-60 years with renal cell carcinoma.

The chain links TRBV7-2 to TRBJ1-4, with D unresolved. CDR1 and CDR2 (germline): SGHTA, FQGNSA. The length of the CDR3 is 13 residues. Trimming stripped 1 base from V and 8 bases from J, with 8 bases between. CDR3 protein: CASSLERKEKLFF. CDR3 coding DNA: TGTGCCAGCAGCTTAGAGCGGAAAGAAAAACTGTTTTTT.

The J gene is TRBJ1-4, the V gene TRBV28; D is undetermined. This CDR3 spans 14 amino acids. Germline assignment: CDR1 MDHEN and CDR2 SYDVKM. Trimming shortened V by 5 bases and J by 0 bases, and 7 bases separated the two germline ends. The CDR3 protein is CASSRTATNEKLFF. For the CDR3, the DNA is TGTGCCAGCAGTAGGACGGCAACTAATGAAAAACTGTTTTTT. Filled out from reference TRBV28 and TRBJ1-4, the complete variable domain reads DVKVTQSSRYLVKRTGEKVFLECVQDMDHENMFWYRQDPGLGLRLIYFSYDVKMKEKGDIPEGYSVSREKKERFSLILESASTNQTSMYLCASSRTATNEKLFFGSGTQLSVL.

The rearrangement uses TRBV7-3 and TRBJ2-6; D might be TRBD2 (5 bases). The CDR3 is 15 amino acids. Germline CDR1 SGHTA, CDR2 FQGTGA. Between the trimmed V and J ends, which lost 5 bases and 2 bases, there was a span of 10 bases. CDR3 nucleotides: TGTGCCAGCAGCCGACTAACAACTGGGGCCAACGTCCTGACTTTC. It translates to CASSRLTTGANVLTF.

V gene TRBV7-2 combines with J gene TRBJ2-2, with D unresolved. V lost 1 base to trimming and J lost 7 bases, with 1 base between them. The CDR3 is 11 amino acids. The germline CDR1 and CDR2 sequences are SGHTA and FQGNSA. DNA of the CDR3: TGTGCCAGCAGCTTAGTCGGGGAGCTGTTTTTT. This gives the protein CASSLVGELFF.

This chain joins TRBV28 and TRBJ1-5; D ambiguous. V lost 10 bases, J lost 6 bases, and 19 bases lay in between. CDR1 is MDHEN, CDR2 SYDVKM, per germline. The CDR3 runs to 14 residues. CDR3 in DNA: TGTGCCACTAACCGCGGCGCGTTTACTCAGCCCCAGCATTTT. Residues: CATNRGAFTQPQHF.

The chain has TRBV7-2 and TRBJ1-3; TRBD1 is a possible D gene (5 bases). The V and J ends lost 0 bases and 0 bases respectively, with 9 bases between them. Germline CDR1 and CDR2: SGHTA and FQGNSA. The CDR3 extends over 16 amino acids. The CDR3 protein is CASSLAGTASGNTIYF. CDR3 in DNA: TGTGCCAGCAGCTTAGCGGGGACGGCCTCTGGAAACACCATATATTTT.

The chain is built from TRBV5-4 and TRBJ1-2; D unresolved. Germline assignment: CDR1 SGHNT and CDR2 YYREEE (reference sequence). This CDR3 comprises 13 residues. V was pared by 6 bases and J by 6 bases, with 15 bases between. The CDR3 sequence is CASKTLIANGYTF. CDR3 nucleotides: TGTGCCAGCAAGACACTAATAGCGAATGGCTACACCTTC.

The chain links TRBV30 to TRBJ1-1; 9 nucleotides align to TRBD1. The CDR3 extends over 20 amino acids. Germline lookup yields CDR1 GTSNPN and CDR2 SVGIG (reference sequence). The ends lost 1 base at V and 4 bases at J; junction bases unmatched: 22. This CDR3 reads CAWSAPALGQGLGQGTEAFF. The CDR3 nucleotides read TGTGCCTGGAGTGCTCCGGCCCTAGGACAGGGGTTGGGGCAGGGCACTGAAGCTTTCTTT.

The gene calls are TRBV7-2 and TRBJ1-1; 8 bases are a match to TRBD1. J lost 10 bases, V lost 4 bases, and 8 bases had no gene match. Germline values: CDR1 SGHTA, CDR2 FQGNSA. CDR3 length equals 13 residues. This CDR3 is CASSSGQGRRAFF. Written as DNA, the CDR3 is TGTGCCAGCAGCTCTGGACAGGGTCGACGAGCTTTCTTT. Using reference TRBV7-2 and TRBJ1-1 for the parts outside the CDR3, the full variable domain is GAGVSQSPSNKVTEKGKDVELRCDPISGHTALYWYRQSLGQGLEFLIYFQGNSAPDKSGLPSDRFSAERTGGSVSTLTIQRTQQEDSAVYLCASSSGQGRRAFFGQGTRLTVV.

This clone was found once. CDR3 residues: CASSLVGGTYEQYF. The CDR3 DNA reads as TGTGCCAGCAGCTTAGTGGGCGGAACCTACGAGCAGTACTTC. V gene TRBV7-2 combines with J gene TRBJ2-7; D is unresolved. Germline V gives CDR1 SGHTA, CDR2 FQGNSA. The CDR3 loop spans 14 amino acids. Trimming pared 1 base from V and 2 bases from J, leaving 9 bases between. Filled out from reference TRBV7-2 and TRBJ2-7, the complete variable domain reads GAGVSQSPSNKVTEKGKDVELRCDPISGHTALYWYRQSLGQGLEFLIYFQGNSAPDKSGLPSDRFSAERTGGSVSTLTIQRTQQEDSAVYLCASSLVGGTYEQYFGPGTRLTVT.

This rearrangement joins TRBV9 to TRBJ2-1, with D tentatively TRBD1 (5 bases). Germline V lookup: CDR1 SGDLS, CDR2 YYNGEE. This CDR3 is built from 15 residues. The germline V and J ends were trimmed by 4 bases and 5 bases, with 16 bases remaining between them. DNA of the CDR3: TGTGCCAGCAGCCCAGTGGGGCCTCCCAACAATGAGCAGTTCTTC. Translating gives CASSPVGPPNNEQFF.

The chain employs TRBV4-3 and TRBJ1-3, with no clear D. The CDR3 length is 12 residues. CDR1 and CDR2 from the germline V gene are LGHNA and YSLEER. With 1 base removed from V and 7 bases from J, the gap between germline ends came to 5 bases. The CDR3 protein is CASSQVGNTIYF. As DNA, the CDR3 is TGCGCCAGCAGCCAAGTCGGTAACACCATATATTTT.

This chain connects TRBV7-2 to TRBJ2-5; D might be TRBD1 or TRBD2, each matching 5 bases. The CDR3 is 15 amino acids. The V end was cut by 2 bases, the J end by 0 bases, with 10 bases between. CDR1 and CDR2 (germline): SGHTA, FQGNSA. The CDR3 DNA follows: TGTGCCAGCAGCTTATCCCGGGGCCACCAAGAGACCCAGTACTTC. Its translation: CASSLSRGHQETQYF.

This clone was recorded once. The rearrangement links TRBV30 to TRBJ2-4; D is unclear. CDR1 and CDR2 (germline): GTSNPN, SVGIG (reference sequence). This CDR3 is built from 14 residues. V dropped 0 bases and J dropped 3 bases, with 9 bases sitting between them. The CDR3 coding sequence is TGTGCCTGGAGTGTGGTACGTTGCAAAAACATTCAGTACTTC. Protein product: CAWSVVRCKNIQYF.

This sequence joins TRBV10-2 and TRBJ1-2; a weak D match, TRBD1 (5 bases). Germline CDR1 WSHSY, CDR2 SAAADI. The length of the CDR3 is 14 residues. V gave up 7 bases and J gave up 2 bases, with 14 bases separating them. CDR3 nucleotide sequence: TGCGCCAGCATGGGGACGGAGGGGAACTATGGCTACACCTTC. This translates into CASMGTEGNYGYTF.

This chain connects TRBV19 to TRBJ2-7, with D tentatively TRBD2 (7 bases). CDR1 is LNHDA and CDR2 is SQIVND in the germline V gene (reference sequence). The V end lost 4 bases, the J end lost 3 bases, and 16 bases lay between the germline ends. The CDR3 has 15 amino acids. CDR3 nucleotides: TGTGCCAGTAGTACGGCAGGGGAGGGAGGCTACGAGCAGTACTTC. As protein: CASSTAGEGGYEQYF.

This chain connects TRBV2 to TRBJ1-5; 9 bases line up with TRBD1. J lost 4 bases, V lost 4 bases, and 2 bases had no gene match. The CDR3 contains 14 residues. Germline V gives CDR1 SNHLY, CDR2 FYNNEI. CDR3 bases: TGTGCCAGCAGTGGGACAGGGGTTAATCAGCCCCAGCATTTT. Protein product: CASSGTGVNQPQHF. Supplemented by reference TRBV2 and TRBJ1-5, the full variable domain reads EPEVTQTPSHQVTQMGQEVILRCVPISNHLYFYWYRQILGQKVEFLVSFYNNEISEKSEIFDDQFSVERPDGSNFTLKIRSTKLEDSAMYFCASSGTGVNQPQHFGDGTRLSIL.

This chain joins TRBV10-3 and TRBJ1-3; 11 bases match TRBD1. The CDR3 has 17 amino acids. V shed 8 bases, J shed 0 bases, and the junction held 9 bases outside the gene matches. The germline gives CDR1 ENHRY, CDR2 SYGVKD. The DNA for the CDR3 is TGTGCCATCGCAGCCGGGACAGGGGGTTTCTCTGGAAACACCATATATTTT. It specifies CAIAAGTGGFSGNTIYF.

The V call is TRBV4-1, the J call TRBJ2-7; D perhaps matches TRBD1 (7 bases). Per the germline V gene, CDR1 is MGHRA and CDR2 is YSYEKL. This CDR3 comprises 17 residues. Trimming took 1 base from V and 0 from J, leaving 16 bases between them. The CDR3 here is CASSQGEVTGDSYEQYF. In nucleotides, the CDR3 is TGCGCCAGCAGCCAAGGGGAGGTAACAGGGGACTCCTACGAGCAGTACTTC.

CDR3 nucleotide sequence: TGTGCCAGTAGTGCCAGGGAGGCAGGGGAGCAGTACTTC. Its protein product is CASSAREAGEQYF. The chain is built from TRBV19 and TRBJ2-7, with D tentatively TRBD2 (6 bases). The V and J ends lost 5 bases and 7 bases respectively, with 15 bases between them. Germline assignment: CDR1 LNHDA and CDR2 SQIVND (reference sequence). The CDR3 totals 13 residues.

This clone came up a few times. The genes are TRBV29-1 and TRBJ1-1, with D tentatively TRBD1 (5 bases). This CDR3 spans 13 amino acids. Germline assignment: CDR1 SQVTM and CDR2 ANQGSEA. The V end was cut by 6 bases, the J end by 4 bases, with 15 bases between. The chain's CDR3 is CSVPGPLGTEAFF. The CDR3 coding sequence is TGCAGCGTCCCGGGACCCCTCGGCACTGAAGCTTTCTTT.

This clone was observed a few times. The rearrangement links TRBV6-5 to TRBJ1-6, with D unclear. CDR3 length: 12 residues. Trimming took off 6 bases at V and 7 bases at J, with 7 bases between the two ends. Germline CDR1 MNHEY, CDR2 SVGAGI. The CDR3 nucleotides are TGTGCCAGCAGAGAAGGGAATTCACCCCTCCACTTT. This sequence encodes CASREGNSPLHF.

This rearrangement joins TRBV6-5 to TRBJ2-2; a possible D gene is TRBD2 (5 bases). Germline lookup yields CDR1 MNHEY and CDR2 SVGAGI. The CDR3 has 13 amino acids. V lost 6 bases and J lost 6, with 11 bases in between. The CDR3, as DNA: TGTGCCAGCAGAGAGGGCAGGTCCGGGGAGCTGTTTTTT. It yields the protein CASREGRSGELFF.

The V and J genes are TRBV7-2 and TRBJ1-5; D not resolved. V lost 7 bases, J lost 0 bases, and 7 bases lay in between. CDR1 is SGHTA, CDR2 FQGNSA, per germline. The CDR3 length is 13 residues. The CDR3 DNA is TGTGCCAGCACACGCCATAGCAATCAGCCCCAGCATTTT. This sequence encodes CASTRHSNQPQHF.

This rearrangement joins TRBV11-2 to TRBJ2-1, with 10 bases fitting TRBD2. After removal of 3 bases from V and 9 bases from J, the junction contained 5 bases not matched to a gene. Germline CDR1 is SGHAT and CDR2 is FQNNGV. The CDR3 has 14 residues. The CDR3 DNA follows: TGTGCCAGCAGCTTTACTAGCGGGGTCGGTGAGCAGTTCTTC. Translation: CASSFTSGVGEQFF.

Written as DNA, the CDR3 is TGTGCCAGCATTGGGGCTCACTACGAGCAGTACTTC. This codes for CASIGAHYEQYF. The gene calls are TRBV28 and TRBJ2-7; weak D call: TRBD1 (5 bases). Germline CDR1 and CDR2: MDHEN and SYDVKM. CDR3 length equals 12 residues. Trimming cost V 7 bases and J 3 bases, with 10 bases left between them.

The V call is TRBV5-6, the J call TRBJ2-1, with D uncertain. The germline gives CDR1 SGHDT, CDR2 YYEEEE. The CDR3 is made up of 12 amino acids. Trimming cost V 4 bases and J 2 bases, with 4 bases left between them. CDR3 amino acids: CASSSPYNEQFF. The CDR3 coding sequence is TGTGCCAGCAGCAGTCCCTACAATGAGCAGTTCTTC.

In this sample, this clone turned up a few times. The rearrangement uses TRBV7-9 and TRBJ1-4, with D perhaps matching TRBD1 (6 bases). V lost 5 bases and J lost 13, with 14 bases in between. Per germline, CDR1 SEHNR and CDR2 FQNEAQ (reference sequence). The CDR3 spans 12 residues. Here the CDR3 DNA reads TGTGCCAGCAGCACTCTGGACAGAGGACTGTTTTTT. It is translated as CASSTLDRGLFF.

The V gene is TRBV6-5, the J gene TRBJ1-6, with 8 bases matching TRBD1. The CDR3 length is 15 residues. V lost 4 bases, J lost 4 bases, and 3 bases stayed unmatched. Per germline, CDR1 MNHEY and CDR2 SVGAGI. The CDR3 DNA reads as TGTGCCAGCAGTTCGGGACAGGTTTATAATTCACCCCTCCACTTT. It specifies CASSSGQVYNSPLHF.

This clone was picked up one time. Here the CDR3 reads CASSEAPGLGGTDTQYF. DNA for the CDR3: TGTGCCAGCAGTGAAGCACCGGGACTAGGGGGCACAGATACGCAGTATTTT. This chain uses TRBV2 with TRBJ2-3, with 8 bases identical to TRBD2. Losses at the gene ends were 0 bases for V and 1 base for J; bases not matched to a gene: 6. CDR3 size: 17 residues. Germline loops: CDR1 SNHLY, CDR2 FYNNEI.